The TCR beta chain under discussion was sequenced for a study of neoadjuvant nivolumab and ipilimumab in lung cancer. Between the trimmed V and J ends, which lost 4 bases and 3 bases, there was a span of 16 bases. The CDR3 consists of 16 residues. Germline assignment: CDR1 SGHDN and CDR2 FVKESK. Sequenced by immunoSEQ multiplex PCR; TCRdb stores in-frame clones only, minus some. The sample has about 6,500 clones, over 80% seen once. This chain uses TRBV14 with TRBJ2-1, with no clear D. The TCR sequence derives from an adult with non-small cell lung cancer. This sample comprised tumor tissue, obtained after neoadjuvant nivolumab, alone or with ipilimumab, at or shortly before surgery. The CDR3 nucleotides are TGTGCCAGCAGCCGACCAAACCCGGGCAGCTACAATGAGCAGTTCTTC. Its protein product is CASSRPNPGSYNEQFF. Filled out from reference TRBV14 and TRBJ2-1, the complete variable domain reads EAGVTQFPSHSVIEKGQTVTLRCDPISGHDNLYWYRRVMGKEIKFLLHFVKESKQDESGMPNNRFLAERTGGTYSTLKVQPAELEDSGVYFCASSRPNPGSYNEQFFGPGTRLTVL.